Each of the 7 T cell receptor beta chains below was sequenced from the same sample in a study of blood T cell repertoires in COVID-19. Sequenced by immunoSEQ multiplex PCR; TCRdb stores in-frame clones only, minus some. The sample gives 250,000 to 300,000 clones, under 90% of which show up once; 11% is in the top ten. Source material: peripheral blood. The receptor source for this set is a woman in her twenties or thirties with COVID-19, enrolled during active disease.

CDR3 in DNA: TGTGCCAGCAGCCTCGGTGGCTCCTACGAGCAGTACTTC. As protein: CASSLGGSYEQYF. This chain connects TRBV25-1 to TRBJ2-7; no firm D call. Germline V CDR1 and CDR2: MGHDK, SYGVNS. The germline V and J ends were trimmed by 6 bases and 0 bases, with 9 bases remaining between them. CDR3 size: 13 residues.

The DNA of the CDR3 is TGCGCCAGCAGCCAGGGATGGCAAGGGGCTAACTATGGCTACACCTTC. Translated, it gives CASSQGWQGANYGYTF. The chain recombines TRBV4-1 with TRBJ1-2, with D possibly being TRBD1 (5 bases). Germline V lookup: CDR1 MGHRA, CDR2 YSYEKL. Trimming took off 3 bases at V and 0 bases at J, with 14 bases between the two ends. The CDR3 covers 16 residues.

The CDR3 bases are TGTGCCAGCAGTGAGAGCGGGGGGGCGGGTTACGAGCAGTACTTC. Residues: CASSESGGAGYEQYF. The chain carries TRBV6-1 and TRBJ2-7, with TRBD2 matching 10 bases. With V trimmed by 3 bases and J by 4 bases, 6 bases remained unmatched. The CDR3 is 15 amino acids. Germline V CDR1 and CDR2: MNHNS, SASEGT.

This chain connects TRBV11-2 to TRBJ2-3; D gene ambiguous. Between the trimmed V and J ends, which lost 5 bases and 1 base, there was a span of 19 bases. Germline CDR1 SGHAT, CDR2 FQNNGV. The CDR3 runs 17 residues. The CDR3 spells CASSPFSSPFGTDTQYF. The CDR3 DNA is TGTGCCAGCAGCCCGTTCAGTTCACCGTTTGGCACAGATACGCAGTATTTT.

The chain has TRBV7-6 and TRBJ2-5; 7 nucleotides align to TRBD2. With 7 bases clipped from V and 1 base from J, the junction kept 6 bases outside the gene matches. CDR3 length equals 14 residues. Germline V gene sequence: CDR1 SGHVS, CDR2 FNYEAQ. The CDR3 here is CASTVASGQETQYF. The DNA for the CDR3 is TGTGCCAGCACCGTAGCTAGCGGCCAAGAGACCCAGTACTTC.

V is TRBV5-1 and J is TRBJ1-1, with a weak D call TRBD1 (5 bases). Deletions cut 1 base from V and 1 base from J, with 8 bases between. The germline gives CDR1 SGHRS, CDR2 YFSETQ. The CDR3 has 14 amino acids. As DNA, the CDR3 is TGCGCCAGCAGCTTGAGGCAGGGGAACACTGAAGCTTTCTTT. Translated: CASSLRQGNTEAFF.

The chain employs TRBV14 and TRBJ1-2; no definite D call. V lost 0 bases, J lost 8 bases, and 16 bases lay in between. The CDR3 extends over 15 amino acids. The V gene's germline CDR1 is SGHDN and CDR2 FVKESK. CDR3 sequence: CASSQEISGIGGYTF. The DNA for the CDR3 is TGTGCCAGCAGCCAAGAAATTTCGGGGATCGGGGGCTACACCTTC.